A selection of T cell receptor beta chains follows, all from one sample in a study of patients and donors after allogeneic stem cell transplantation. TCRdb reprocessed the RT-PCR reads with MiXCR, giving one entry per CDR3 protein. The sample has 1,500 to 2,000 distinct CDR3 sequences, about 4.4% seen once; the top ten hold about 26%. Sequenced sample: blood, either unsorted or a sorted T cell fraction (not recorded which). The source is a human donor who was either an allogeneic HSCT recipient or a stem cell or donor lymphocyte infusion donor (not recorded which). It is not recorded whose cells these are; they may come from a transplant donor. CDR3s include the opening cysteine and the closing phenylalanine or tryptophan. The order of the fields is clone size, V gene, J gene, D gene, CDR3 DNA, CDR3 protein. The D gene is left open where the match is weak. Clone size, where shown, is once, few, many, or a class for clones that have expanded.

-	TRBV6-4	TRBJ1-4	-	TGTGCCAGCAGTTATGACCGGGGCTTGCGTGGTGAAAAACTGTTTTTT	CASSYDRGLRGEKLFF
medium-sized	TRBV5-1	TRBJ2-7	-	TGCGCCAGCAGCGTAGGACAGCCGACTACCTACGAGCAGTACTTC	CASSVGQPTTYEQYF
medium-sized	TRBV2	TRBJ2-2	TRBD2	TGTGCCAGCAGTGGGGTAAAAGCGGGAGCGTCCGGGGAGCTGTTTTTT	CASSGVKAGASGELFF
-	TRBV29-1	TRBJ2-3	-	TGCAGCGCCCGTAGCGGAAGCACAGATACGCAGTATTTT	CSARSGSTDTQYF
medium-sized	TRBV5-1	TRBJ2-5	-	TGCGCCAGCAGCTTGGCCACAAACTTACAAGAGACCCAGTACTTC	CASSLATNLQETQYF
medium-sized	TRBV5-4	TRBJ2-3	-	TGTGCCAGCAGCGGGGACGGTGGTACGCAGTATTTT	CASSGDGGTQYF
medium-sized	TRBV11-2	TRBJ2-1	-	TGTGCCAGCATCTTGACCCGGACTACCCCCTCCTACAATGAGCAGTTCTTC	CASILTRTTPSYNEQFF
-	TRBV25-1	TRBJ2-7	-	TGTGCCAGCAGCGCTGACAGAGTCCACCCCTACGAGCAGTACTTC	CASSADRVHPYEQYF
medium-sized	TRBV5-1	TRBJ1-1	-	TGCGCCAGCAAAAGAGGCCCAGGGAACACTGAAGCTTTCTTT	CASKRGPGNTEAFF
medium-sized	TRBV6-2/TRBV6-3	TRBJ2-1	TRBD2	TGTGCCAGCAGACCTGCGGGAGGGACCTACAATGAGCAGTTCTTC	CASRPAGGTYNEQFF
medium-sized	TRBV20-1	TRBJ2-3	TRBD2	TGCAGTGCCGGGACTAGCGGCACAGATACGCAGTATTTT	CSAGTSGTDTQYF
medium-sized	TRBV18	TRBJ1-1	-	TGTGCCAGCCGGGAACAGGGTAACACTGAAGCTTTCTTT	CASREQGNTEAFF
-	TRBV18	TRBJ2-1	-	TGTGCCAGCTCACCCCGAGACAGGAGCTCCTACAATGAGCAGTTCTTC	CASSPRDRSSYNEQFF
few	TRBV10-3	TRBJ2-5	-	TGTGCCATCAGTGACCAGCAAGAGACCCAGTACTTC	CAISDQQETQYF
medium-sized	TRBV7-6	TRBJ2-1	-	TGTGCCAGCAGCTTTAGTGATCGGGATGAGCAGTTCTTC	CASSFSDRDEQFF
medium-sized	TRBV5-1	TRBJ2-3	TRBD1	TGCGCCAGCAAACGACAGGGCAATACGCAGTATTTT	CASKRQGNTQYF
few	TRBV15	TRBJ1-1	-	TGTGCCACCAGCAGAGCTCGTATGCAGAACACTGAAGCTTTCTTT	CATSRARMQNTEAFF
-	TRBV6-1	TRBJ2-1	-	TGTGCCAGCAGTACAGGATTCGGCGGGGTCTACAATGAGCAGTTCTTC	CASSTGFGGVYNEQFF
medium-sized	TRBV7-9	TRBJ1-2	-	TGTGCCAGCAGCGACAGGACGCTCTATGGCTACACCTTC	CASSDRTLYGYTF
medium-sized	TRBV18	TRBJ2-3	-	TGTGCCAGCTCACCAGCGGGTGGGATCACAGATACGCAGTATTTT	CASSPAGGITDTQYF
few	TRBV6-5	TRBJ1-2	TRBD1	TGTGCCAGCAGGGGACAGGGGGCGAGTTATGGCTACACCTTC	CASRGQGASYGYTF
-	TRBV10-3	TRBJ2-7	TRBD1	TGTGCCATCAGTTCGGGACAGGACGTCTACGAGCAGTACTTC	CAISSGQDVYEQYF
medium-sized	TRBV23-1	TRBJ2-1	TRBD1	TGCGCCAGCAGTCTCCGGGACAGGGGACTTCTACCCTACAATGAGCAGTTCTTC	CASSLRDRGLLPYNEQFF
-	TRBV6-1	TRBJ2-1	TRBD1	TGTGCCAGCAGGCGACAGGGGGTCGCCTACAATGAGCAGTTCTTC	CASRRQGVAYNEQFF
few	TRBV12-3/TRBV12-4	TRBJ1-1	-	TGTGCCAGCAGAACAGGGTTGGGTAACACTGAAGCTTTCTTT	CASRTGLGNTEAFF
-	TRBV6-1	TRBJ1-1	-	TGTGCCAGCAGCGTGACAGGATACGCTGAAGCTTTCTTT	CASSVTGYAEAFF
medium-sized	TRBV10-1	TRBJ2-1	TRBD1	TGCGCCAGCAGCCAACCGGGACAGGGAGACAATGAGCAGTTCTTC	CASSQPGQGDNEQFF
medium-sized	TRBV7-2	TRBJ2-6	TRBD1	TGTGCCAGCAGCTTAACAGGGGGCGCTGGGGCCAACGTCCTGACTTTC	CASSLTGGAGANVLTF
-	TRBV7-8	TRBJ1-1	TRBD1	TGTGCCAGCAGCCTCGGACAGGTAGCTTTCTTT	CASSLGQVAFF